Listed below are T cell receptor beta chains from one sample, sequenced in a study of cytomegalovirus exposure and HLA in healthy donors. Assay used: immunoSEQ multiplex PCR; TCRdb lists only in-frame clones, some missing. The sample holds tens of thousands of clones, roughly 70% seen once. Sample: PBMCs. Receptor source: a woman in her sixties in good health and CMV-seropositive. Each CDR3 is given with its conserved first and last residue. The order of the fields is clone size, J gene, V gene, D gene, CDR3 protein, CDR3 DNA. D genes are given only for firm matches. Expanded clones are given a class, and other clones once, few, many or no size at all.

clone size: few
J gene: TRBJ1-4
V gene: TRBV7-9
D gene: -
CDR3 protein: CSSSLSEVNEKLFF
CDR3 DNA: TGTTCCAGCAGCTTATCCGAGGTTAATGAAAAACTGTTTTTT

clone size: -
J gene: TRBJ1-5
V gene: TRBV7-2
D gene: -
CDR3 protein: CASSLFGPDQRSQHF
CDR3 DNA: TGTGCCAGCAGCTTATTTGGTCCCGACCAGAGGTCCCAGCATTTT

clone size: few
J gene: TRBJ1-1
V gene: TRBV10-1
D gene: -
CDR3 protein: CASSRTLNTEAFF
CDR3 DNA: TGCGCCAGTTCGAGGACTCTGAACACTGAAGCTTTCTTT

clone size: -
J gene: TRBJ2-5
V gene: TRBV5-6
D gene: TRBD2
CDR3 protein: CASSPNGGARGETQYF
CDR3 DNA: TGTGCCAGCAGCCCTAACGGGGGGGCCAGGGGAGAGACCCAGTACTTC

clone size: -
J gene: TRBJ2-1
V gene: TRBV7-2
D gene: -
CDR3 protein: CASSLASWSSYNEQFF
CDR3 DNA: TGTGCCAGCAGCTTAGCTTCGTGGAGCTCCTACAATGAGCAGTTCTTC

clone size: -
J gene: TRBJ1-4
V gene: TRBV18
D gene: TRBD1
CDR3 protein: CASSPVTGDEKLSF
CDR3 DNA: TGTGCCAGCTCACCCGTGACAGGGGATGAAAAACTGTCTTTT

clone size: -
J gene: TRBJ1-1
V gene: TRBV7-2
D gene: TRBD1
CDR3 protein: CASSLGGQGVVAFF
CDR3 DNA: TGTGCCAGCAGCTTAGGGGGGCAGGGGGTCGTAGCTTTCTTT

clone size: -
J gene: TRBJ2-7
V gene: TRBV2
D gene: TRBD1
CDR3 protein: CASSDGQVIEQYF
CDR3 DNA: TGTGCCAGCAGTGACGGACAGGTAATCGAGCAGTACTTC

clone size: -
J gene: TRBJ1-2
V gene: TRBV2
D gene: TRBD1
CDR3 protein: CASSVTGFGYTF
CDR3 DNA: TGTGCCAGCAGTGTGACAGGGTTCGGCTACACCTTC

clone size: -
J gene: TRBJ2-2
V gene: TRBV5-1
D gene: TRBD2
CDR3 protein: CASSLTSVNTGELFF
CDR3 DNA: TGCGCCAGCAGCTTGACTAGCGTAAACACCGGGGAGCTGTTTTTT

clone size: -
J gene: TRBJ2-1
V gene: TRBV18
D gene: -
CDR3 protein: CASSSEGNEQFF
CDR3 DNA: TGTGCCAGCTCATCGGAGGGCAATGAGCAGTTCTTC

clone size: -
J gene: TRBJ1-6
V gene: TRBV27
D gene: -
CDR3 protein: CASSQDRANSPLHF
CDR3 DNA: TGTGCCAGCAGTCAAGACAGAGCGAATTCACCCCTCCACTTT

clone size: -
J gene: TRBJ2-6
V gene: TRBV19
D gene: TRBD1
CDR3 protein: CASSPREGTGVSGANVLTF
CDR3 DNA: TGTGCCAGTAGTCCCCGGGAGGGGACAGGGGTCTCTGGGGCCAACGTCCTGACTTTC

clone size: few
J gene: TRBJ2-2
V gene: TRBV10-2
D gene: -
CDR3 protein: CASSDRYRTNTGELFF
CDR3 DNA: TGCGCCAGCAGTGACCGCTACAGGACGAACACCGGGGAGCTGTTTTTT

clone size: -
J gene: TRBJ2-3
V gene: TRBV11-2
D gene: -
CDR3 protein: CASSLVVSTDTQYF
CDR3 DNA: TGTGCCAGCAGCTTAGTAGTGTCCACAGATACGCAGTATTTT

clone size: -
J gene: TRBJ1-4
V gene: TRBV19
D gene: TRBD1
CDR3 protein: CASSTDPGTGLNEKLFF
CDR3 DNA: TGTGCCAGTAGTACGGACCCGGGGACAGGACTGAATGAAAAACTGTTTTTT

clone size: -
J gene: TRBJ1-2
V gene: TRBV5-6
D gene: -
CDR3 protein: CASNLQGIHYGYTF
CDR3 DNA: TGTGCCAGCAACTTACAGGGTATTCACTATGGCTACACCTTC

clone size: -
J gene: TRBJ2-7
V gene: TRBV11-2
D gene: -
CDR3 protein: CASSLVWAEQYF
CDR3 DNA: TGTGCCAGCAGCTTAGTCTGGGCCGAGCAGTACTTC

clone size: -
J gene: TRBJ1-4
V gene: TRBV5-8
D gene: -
CDR3 protein: CASSAAVGKLFF
CDR3 DNA: TGTGCCAGCAGCGCGGCTGTCGGGAAACTGTTTTTT

clone size: -
J gene: TRBJ1-6
V gene: TRBV6-5
D gene: -
CDR3 protein: CASRTDQGNSPLHF
CDR3 DNA: TGTGCCAGCCGAACCGATCAGGGGAATTCACCCCTCCACTTT

clone size: -
J gene: TRBJ2-5
V gene: TRBV2
D gene: -
CDR3 protein: CASSVGGPGAQYF
CDR3 DNA: TGTGCCAGCAGTGTCGGGGGGCCCGGGGCCCAGTACTTC

clone size: -
J gene: TRBJ2-3
V gene: TRBV7-2
D gene: TRBD1
CDR3 protein: CASGRHRGQSTDTQYF
CDR3 DNA: TGTGCCAGCGGACGCCACAGGGGCCAAAGCACAGATACGCAGTATTTT

clone size: -
J gene: TRBJ1-6
V gene: TRBV5-6
D gene: -
CDR3 protein: CASSRSEVFSPLHF
CDR3 DNA: TGTGCCAGCAGCCGAAGCGAGGTCTTTTCACCCCTCCACTTT